One T cell receptor (beta chain) is described in this entry. The data were produced by immunoSEQ multiplex PCR, yet TCRdb's version contains in-frame clones alone and is incomplete. The table includes around 68,000 clones, about 87% detected once. There are 14 residues in the CDR3. V lost 0 bases, J lost 4 bases, and 10 bases lay in between. Germline V gene lookup returns CDR1 SGHKS and CDR2 YYEKEE (reference sequence). This sample was taken from a study of blood T cell repertoires in COVID-19. The wider study: From T cells, B-cell-depleted T cells, or PBMCs came the material, which was cDNA or gDNA.

This rearrangement joins TRBV5-5 to TRBJ1-2; D gene unclear. The receptor's source is a woman in her 50s with acute or convalescent COVID-19. The sample consisted of peripheral blood. In DNA, the CDR3 is TGTGCCAGCAGCTTGGACAGTGGATCCTATGGCTACACCTTC. Translation: CASSLDSGSYGYTF.